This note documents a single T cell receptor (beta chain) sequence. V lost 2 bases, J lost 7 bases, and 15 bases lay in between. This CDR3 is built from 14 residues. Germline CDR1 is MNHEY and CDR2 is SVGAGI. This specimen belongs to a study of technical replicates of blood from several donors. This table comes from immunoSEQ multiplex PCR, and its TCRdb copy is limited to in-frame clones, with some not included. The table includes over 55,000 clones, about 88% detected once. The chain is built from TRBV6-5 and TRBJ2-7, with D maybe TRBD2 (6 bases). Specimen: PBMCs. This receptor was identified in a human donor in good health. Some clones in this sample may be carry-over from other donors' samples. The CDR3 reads CASSYGTGGREQYF. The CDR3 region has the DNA TGTGCCAGCAGTTACGGAACCGGGGGTCGTGAGCAGTACTTC.